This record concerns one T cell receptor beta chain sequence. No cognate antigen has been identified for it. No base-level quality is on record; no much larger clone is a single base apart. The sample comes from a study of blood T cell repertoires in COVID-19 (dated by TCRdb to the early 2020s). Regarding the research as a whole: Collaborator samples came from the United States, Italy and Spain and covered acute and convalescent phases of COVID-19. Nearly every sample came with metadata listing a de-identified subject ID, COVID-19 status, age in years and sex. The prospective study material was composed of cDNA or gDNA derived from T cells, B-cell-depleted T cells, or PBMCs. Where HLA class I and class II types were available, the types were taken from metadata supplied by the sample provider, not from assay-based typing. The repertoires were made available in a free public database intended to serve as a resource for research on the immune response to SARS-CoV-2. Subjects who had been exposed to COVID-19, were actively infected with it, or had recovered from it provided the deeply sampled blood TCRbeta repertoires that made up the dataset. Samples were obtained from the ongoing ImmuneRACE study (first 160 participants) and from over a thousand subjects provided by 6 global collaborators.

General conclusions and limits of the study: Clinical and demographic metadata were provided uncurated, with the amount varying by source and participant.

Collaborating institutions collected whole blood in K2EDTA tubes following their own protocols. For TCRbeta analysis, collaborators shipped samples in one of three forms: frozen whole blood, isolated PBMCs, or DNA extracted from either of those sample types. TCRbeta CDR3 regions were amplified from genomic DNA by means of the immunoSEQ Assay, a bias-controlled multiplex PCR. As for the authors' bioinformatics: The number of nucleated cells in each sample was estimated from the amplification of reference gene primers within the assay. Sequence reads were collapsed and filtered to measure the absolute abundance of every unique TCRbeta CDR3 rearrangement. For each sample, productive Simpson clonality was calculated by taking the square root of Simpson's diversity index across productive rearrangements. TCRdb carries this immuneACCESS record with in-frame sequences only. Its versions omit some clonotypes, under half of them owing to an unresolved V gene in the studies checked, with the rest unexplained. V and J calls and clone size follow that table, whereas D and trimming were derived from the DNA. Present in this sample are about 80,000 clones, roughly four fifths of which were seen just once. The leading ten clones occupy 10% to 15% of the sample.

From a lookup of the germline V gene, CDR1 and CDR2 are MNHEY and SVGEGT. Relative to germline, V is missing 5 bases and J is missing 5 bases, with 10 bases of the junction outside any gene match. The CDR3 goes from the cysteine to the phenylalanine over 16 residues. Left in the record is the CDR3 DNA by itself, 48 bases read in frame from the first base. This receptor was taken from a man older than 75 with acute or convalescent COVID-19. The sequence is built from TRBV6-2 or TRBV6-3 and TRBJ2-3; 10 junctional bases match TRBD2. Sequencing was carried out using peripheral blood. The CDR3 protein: CASSVPSGGAKDTQYF. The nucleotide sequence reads TGTGCCAGCAGTGTCCCCAGCGGGGGGGCCAAAGATACGCAGTATTTT.